This T cell receptor (beta chain) was retrieved from a study of blood T cell repertoires in COVID-19. As for the study in general: Material from acute and convalescent COVID-19 was sourced from the United States, Italy and Spain.

Libraries were prepared by immunoSEQ multiplex PCR; TCRdb keeps only in-frame clonotypes and omits some of them. This table has around 140,000 clones, roughly 89% appearing once. CDR3 length equals 13 residues. Germline-derived CDR1 and CDR2 are MGHDK and SYGVNS. V dropped 7 bases and J dropped 2; count of bases not matched to a gene: 3. The material sequenced was peripheral blood. The receptor's source is a human donor in a cohort sampled during active COVID-19. The genes are TRBV25-1 and TRBJ1-2, with 8 bases matching TRBD1. CDR3 loop: CASTRTGNYGYTF. The CDR3 DNA is TGTGCCAGCACCCGGACAGGGAACTATGGCTACACCTTC.